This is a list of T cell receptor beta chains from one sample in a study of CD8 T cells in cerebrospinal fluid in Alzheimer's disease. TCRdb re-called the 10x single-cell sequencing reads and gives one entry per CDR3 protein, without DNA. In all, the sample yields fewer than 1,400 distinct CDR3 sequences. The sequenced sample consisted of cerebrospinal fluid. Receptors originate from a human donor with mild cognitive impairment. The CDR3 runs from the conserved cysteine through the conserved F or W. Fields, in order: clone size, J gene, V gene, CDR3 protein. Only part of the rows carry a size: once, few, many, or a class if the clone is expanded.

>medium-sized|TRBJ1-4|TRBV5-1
CASSRRNIVDGTNEKLFF
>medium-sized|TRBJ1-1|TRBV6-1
CASSRGGANTEAFF
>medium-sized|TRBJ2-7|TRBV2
CASSSLFRTAYEQYF
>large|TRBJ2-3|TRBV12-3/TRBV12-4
CASAWLADTQYF
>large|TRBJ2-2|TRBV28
CASSLGDRATGELFF
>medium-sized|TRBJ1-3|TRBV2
CASRSYENTIYF
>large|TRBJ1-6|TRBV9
CASNAVANSPLHF
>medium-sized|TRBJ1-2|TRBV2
CASSDGSRNRYGYTF
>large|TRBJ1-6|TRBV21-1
CASSKARSRTGNSPLHF
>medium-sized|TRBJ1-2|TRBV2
CASSEEGVGYGYTF
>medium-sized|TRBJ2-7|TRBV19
CASSIPGDYEQYF
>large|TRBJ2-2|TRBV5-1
CASSLKASVNTGELFF
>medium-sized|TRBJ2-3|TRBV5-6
CASSFGLAGTDTQYF
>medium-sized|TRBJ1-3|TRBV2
CASSRRQGIENTIYF
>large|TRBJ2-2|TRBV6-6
CASSYAPTGELFF
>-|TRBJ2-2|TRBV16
CASSPPTWTGDSNTGELFF
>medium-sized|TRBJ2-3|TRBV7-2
CAGKLGTAADTQYF
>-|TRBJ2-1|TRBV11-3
CASSRGGTGKGEQFF
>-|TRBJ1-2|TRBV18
CASSRLQGNDGYTF
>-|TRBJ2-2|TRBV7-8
CASGRQQGAPNTGELFF
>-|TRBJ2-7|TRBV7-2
CASSSSGGSSYEQYF
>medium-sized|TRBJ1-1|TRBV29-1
CSVSQDDKAGGEAFF
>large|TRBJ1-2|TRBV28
CASSLQGAYGYTF
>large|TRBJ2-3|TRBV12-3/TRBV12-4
CASSLRRGATDTQYF
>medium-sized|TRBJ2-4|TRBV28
CASSSSGTVKNIQYF
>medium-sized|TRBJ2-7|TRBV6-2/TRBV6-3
CASSYLLLLYEQYF
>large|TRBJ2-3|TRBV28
CASSPRREGRWGTDTQYF
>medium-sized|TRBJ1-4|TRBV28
CASSLMGDGEKLFF
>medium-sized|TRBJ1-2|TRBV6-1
CASSDPGVYGYTF
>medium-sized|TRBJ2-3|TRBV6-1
CASSDWPNLDTQYF
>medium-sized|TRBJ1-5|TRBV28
CASSLQGENQPQHF
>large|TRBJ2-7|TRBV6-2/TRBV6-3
CASSYPSHEQYF
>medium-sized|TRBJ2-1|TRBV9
CASSDRGNNEQFF
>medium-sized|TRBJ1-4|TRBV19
CASSVRVATNEKLFF
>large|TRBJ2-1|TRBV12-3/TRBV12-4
CASSSSGRPYNEQFF
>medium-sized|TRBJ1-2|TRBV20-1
CSASPRDNYGYTF
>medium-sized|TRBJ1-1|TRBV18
CASSPLGMNTEAFF
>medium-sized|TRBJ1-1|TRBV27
CASSKGPTGVNTEAFF
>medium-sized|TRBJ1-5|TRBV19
CASSATRATTGDNQPQHF
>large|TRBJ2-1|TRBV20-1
CSASRGRVSSEQFF
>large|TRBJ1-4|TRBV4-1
CASSPGQGATNEKLFF
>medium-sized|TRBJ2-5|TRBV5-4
CASSTRTGGKTQYF